This T cell receptor beta chain came from a study of cytomegalovirus exposure and HLA in healthy donors. Produced via immunoSEQ multiplex PCR; TCRdb's table is partial and in-frame only. The sample lists about 110,000 clones, approximately 85% occurring once. The CDR3 totals 15 residues. CDR1 and CDR2 (germline): SGHRS, YFSETQ. V gave up 0 bases and J gave up 6 bases; unmatched junction bases: 4. This clonotype was obtained from a woman aged 18-30 years in good health and CMV-seronegative. The source material was PBMCs. The J gene is TRBJ2-2, the V gene TRBV5-1; 8 bases match TRBD1. This chain's CDR3 is CASSLGTGTPGELFF. CDR3 in DNA: TGCGCCAGCAGCTTGGGGACAGGGACCCCCGGGGAGCTGTTTTTT.